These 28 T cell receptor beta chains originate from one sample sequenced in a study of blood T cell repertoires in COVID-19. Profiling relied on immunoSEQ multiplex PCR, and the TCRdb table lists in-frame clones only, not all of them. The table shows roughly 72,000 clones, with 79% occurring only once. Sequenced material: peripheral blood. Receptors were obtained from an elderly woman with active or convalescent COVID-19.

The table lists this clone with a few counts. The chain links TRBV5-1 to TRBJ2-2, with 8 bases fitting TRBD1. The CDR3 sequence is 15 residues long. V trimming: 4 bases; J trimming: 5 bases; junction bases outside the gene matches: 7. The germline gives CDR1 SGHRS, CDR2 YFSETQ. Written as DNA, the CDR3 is TGCGCCAGCAGCCCGACCCGACAGGGGACCGGGGAGCTGTTTTTT. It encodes CASSPTRQGTGELFF.

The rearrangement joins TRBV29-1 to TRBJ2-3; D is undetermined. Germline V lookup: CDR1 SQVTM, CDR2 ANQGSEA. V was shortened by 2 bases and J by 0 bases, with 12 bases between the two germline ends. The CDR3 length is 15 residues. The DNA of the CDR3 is TGCAGCGTTGAAACCGGAGCGCAGAGCACAGATACGCAGTATTTT. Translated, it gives CSVETGAQSTDTQYF.

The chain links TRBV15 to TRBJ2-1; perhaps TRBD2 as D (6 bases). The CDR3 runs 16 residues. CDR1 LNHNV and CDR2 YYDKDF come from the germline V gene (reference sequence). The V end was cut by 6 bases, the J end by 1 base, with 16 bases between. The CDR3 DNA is TGTGCCACCAGGGGGAGGATAGGGGTTTCCTACAATGAGCAGTTCTTC. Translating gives CATRGRIGVSYNEQFF. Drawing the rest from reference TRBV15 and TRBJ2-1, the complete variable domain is DAMVIQNPRYQVTQFGKPVTLSCSQTLNHNVMYWYQQKSSQAPKLLFHYYDKDFNNEADTPDNFQSRRPNTSFCFLDIRSPGLGDTAMYLCATRGRIGVSYNEQFFGPGTRLTVL.

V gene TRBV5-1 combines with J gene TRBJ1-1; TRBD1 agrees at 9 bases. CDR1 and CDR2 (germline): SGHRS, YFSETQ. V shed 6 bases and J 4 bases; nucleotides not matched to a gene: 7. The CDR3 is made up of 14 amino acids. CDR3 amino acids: CASTKQGARTEAFF. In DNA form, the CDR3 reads TGCGCCAGCACGAAACAGGGGGCGCGCACTGAAGCTTTCTTT.

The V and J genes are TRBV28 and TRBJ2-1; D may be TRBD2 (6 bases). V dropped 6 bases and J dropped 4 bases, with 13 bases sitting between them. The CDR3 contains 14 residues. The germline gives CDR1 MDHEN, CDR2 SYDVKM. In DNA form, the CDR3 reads TGTGCCAGCAGCCTCCTCGGGGGTTACAATGAGCAGTTCTTC. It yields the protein CASSLLGGYNEQFF.

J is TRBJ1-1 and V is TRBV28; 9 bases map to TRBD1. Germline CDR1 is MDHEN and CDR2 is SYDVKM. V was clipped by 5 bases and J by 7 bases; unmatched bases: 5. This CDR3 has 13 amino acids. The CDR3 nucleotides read TGTGCCAGCAGTCCCAGACAGGGGGTTGAAGCTTTCTTT. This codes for CASSPRQGVEAFF.

This CDR3 reads CASSSHPGGSGRQETQYF. DNA for the CDR3: TGTGCCAGCAGTTCTCACCCGGGGGGTAGCGGGAGGCAAGAGACCCAGTACTTC. This chain connects TRBV28 to TRBJ2-5; TRBD2 matches 10 bases. V was clipped by 4 bases and J by 2 bases; unmatched bases: 13. CDR1 and CDR2 from the germline V gene are MDHEN and SYDVKM. The length of the CDR3 is 18 residues.

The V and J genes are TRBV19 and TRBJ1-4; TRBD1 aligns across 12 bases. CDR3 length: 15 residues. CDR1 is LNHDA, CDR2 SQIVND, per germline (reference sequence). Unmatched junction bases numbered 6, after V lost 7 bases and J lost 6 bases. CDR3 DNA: TGTGCCAGTACCTTTGGGACAGGGGGCGATGAAAAACTGTTTTTT. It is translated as CASTFGTGGDEKLFF.

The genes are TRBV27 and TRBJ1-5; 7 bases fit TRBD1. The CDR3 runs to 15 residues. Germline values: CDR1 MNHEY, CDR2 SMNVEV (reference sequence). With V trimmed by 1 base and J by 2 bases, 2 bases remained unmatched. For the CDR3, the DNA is TGTGCCAGCAGTTTATACGGACAGGGCAATCAGCCCCAGCATTTT. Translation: CASSLYGQGNQPQHF.

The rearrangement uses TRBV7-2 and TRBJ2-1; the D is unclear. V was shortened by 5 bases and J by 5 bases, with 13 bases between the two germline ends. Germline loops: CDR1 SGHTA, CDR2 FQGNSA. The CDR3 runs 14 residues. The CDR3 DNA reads TGTGCCAGCAGCCTTGAGCGCCTCAACAATGAGCAGTTCTTC. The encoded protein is CASSLERLNNEQFF.

The CDR3 coding sequence is TGTGCCAGCAGCAAAGGGGACAGGGACACCGGGGAGCTGTTTTTT. Its translation is CASSKGDRDTGELFF. V is TRBV21-1 and J is TRBJ2-2; the D call of TRBD1 is as the table states it, not checked on the DNA. TRBV21-1 is a listed pseudogene. The CDR3 contains 15 residues.

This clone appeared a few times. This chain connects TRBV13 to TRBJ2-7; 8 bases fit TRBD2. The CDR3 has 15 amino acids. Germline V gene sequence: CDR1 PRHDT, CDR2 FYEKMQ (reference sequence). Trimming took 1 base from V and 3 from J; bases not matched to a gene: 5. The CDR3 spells CASSLASGGYYEQYF. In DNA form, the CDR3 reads TGTGCCAGCAGCTTAGCCAGCGGGGGCTACTACGAGCAGTACTTC. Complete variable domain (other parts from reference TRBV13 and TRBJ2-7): AAGVIQSPRHLIKEKRETATLKCYPIPRHDTVYWYQQGPGQDPQFLISFYEKMQSDKGSIPDRFSAQQFSDYHSELNMSSLELGDSALYFCASSLASGGYYEQYFGPGTRLTVT.

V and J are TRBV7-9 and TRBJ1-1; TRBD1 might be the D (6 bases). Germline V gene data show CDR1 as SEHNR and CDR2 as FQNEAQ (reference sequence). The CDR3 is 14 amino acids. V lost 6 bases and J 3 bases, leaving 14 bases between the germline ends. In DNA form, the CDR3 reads TGTGCCAGCAGGCAAGGGGGTGTTGACACTGAAGCTTTCTTT. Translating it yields CASRQGGVDTEAFF.

CDR3 protein: CASKRPNRGPGYTF. CDR3 DNA sequence: TGTGCCAGCAAACGACCGAACAGGGGGCCTGGCTACACCTTC. J is TRBJ1-2 and V is TRBV2, with 9 bases that match TRBD1. J lost 7 bases, V lost 7 bases, and 10 bases had no gene match. CDR1 and CDR2 (germline): SNHLY, FYNNEI. This CDR3 is built from 14 residues.

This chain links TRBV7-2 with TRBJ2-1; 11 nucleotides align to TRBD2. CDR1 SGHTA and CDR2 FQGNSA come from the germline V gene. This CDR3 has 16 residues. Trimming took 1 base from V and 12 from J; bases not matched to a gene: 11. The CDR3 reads CASSLVGVSGGAGQFF. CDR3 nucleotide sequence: TGTGCCAGCAGCTTAGTAGGAGTTAGCGGGGGGGCTGGGCAGTTCTTC.

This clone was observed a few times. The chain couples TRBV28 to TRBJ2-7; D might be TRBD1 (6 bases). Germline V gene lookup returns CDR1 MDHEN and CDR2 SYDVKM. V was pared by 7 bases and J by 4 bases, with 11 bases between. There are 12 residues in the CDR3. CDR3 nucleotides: TGTGCCAGCAAAACTGGACAGTACGAGCAGTACTTC. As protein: CASKTGQYEQYF.

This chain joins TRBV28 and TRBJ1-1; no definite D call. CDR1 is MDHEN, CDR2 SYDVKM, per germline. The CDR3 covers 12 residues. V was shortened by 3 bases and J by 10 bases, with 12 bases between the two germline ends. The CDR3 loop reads CASSFREEGAFF. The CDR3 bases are TGTGCCAGCAGTTTCCGGGAAGAGGGAGCTTTCTTT.

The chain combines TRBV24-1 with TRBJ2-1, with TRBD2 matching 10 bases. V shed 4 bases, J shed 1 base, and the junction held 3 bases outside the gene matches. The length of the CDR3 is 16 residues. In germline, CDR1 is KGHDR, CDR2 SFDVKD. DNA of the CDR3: TGTGCCACCAGTGACCCGACTAGCGGGTCCTACAATGAGCAGTTCTTC. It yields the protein CATSDPTSGSYNEQFF.

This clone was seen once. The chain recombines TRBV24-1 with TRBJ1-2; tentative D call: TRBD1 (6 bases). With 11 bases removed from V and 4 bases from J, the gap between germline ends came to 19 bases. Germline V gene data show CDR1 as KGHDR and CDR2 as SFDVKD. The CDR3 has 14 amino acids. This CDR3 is CAIVPQGSGYGYTF. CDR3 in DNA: TGTGCCATCGTACCCCAGGGGTCGGGCTATGGCTACACCTTC.

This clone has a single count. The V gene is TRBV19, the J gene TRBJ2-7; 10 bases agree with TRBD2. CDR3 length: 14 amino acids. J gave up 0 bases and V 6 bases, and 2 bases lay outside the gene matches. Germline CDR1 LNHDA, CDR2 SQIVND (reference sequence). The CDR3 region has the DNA TGTGCCAGTAGCCGGACTAGCGGCTCCTACGAGCAGTACTTC. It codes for CASSRTSGSYEQYF. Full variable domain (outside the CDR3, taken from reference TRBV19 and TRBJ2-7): DGGITQSPKYLFRKEGQNVTLSCEQNLNHDAMYWYRQDPGQGLRLIYYSQIVNDFQKGDIAEGYSVSREKKESFPLTVTSAQKNPTAFYLCASSRTSGSYEQYFGPGTRLTVT.

In DNA, the CDR3 is TGTGCCAGCAGTTTTAGGACCAGGGTATCCGAGCAGTACTTC. Its translation: CASSFRTRVSEQYF. V and J are TRBV6-5 and TRBJ2-7; D is possibly TRBD1 (5 bases). The CDR3 has 14 residues. Germline CDR1 MNHEY, CDR2 SVGAGI. The germline V and J ends were trimmed by 4 bases and 6 bases, with 16 bases remaining between them.

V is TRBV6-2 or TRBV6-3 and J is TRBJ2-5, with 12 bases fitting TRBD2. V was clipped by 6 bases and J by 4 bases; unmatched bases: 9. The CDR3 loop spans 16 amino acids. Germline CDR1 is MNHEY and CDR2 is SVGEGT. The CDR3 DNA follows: TGTGCCAGCAGCAGGCCTCTAGCGGGGGGGCGAGAGACCCAGTACTTC. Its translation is CASSRPLAGGRETQYF.

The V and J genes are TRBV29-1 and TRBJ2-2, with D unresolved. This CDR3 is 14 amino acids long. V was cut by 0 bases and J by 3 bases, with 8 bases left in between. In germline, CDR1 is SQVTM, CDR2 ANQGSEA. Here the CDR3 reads CSVEDFPYTGELFF. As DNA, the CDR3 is TGCAGCGTTGAAGATTTTCCTTACACCGGGGAGCTGTTTTTT.

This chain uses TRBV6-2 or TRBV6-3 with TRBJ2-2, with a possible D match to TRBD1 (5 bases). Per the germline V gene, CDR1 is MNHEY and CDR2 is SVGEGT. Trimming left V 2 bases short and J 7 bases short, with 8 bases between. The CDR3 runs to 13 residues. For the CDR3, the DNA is TGTGCCAGCAGTTACCAGGGTTTCGGGGAGCTGTTTTTT. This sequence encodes CASSYQGFGELFF.

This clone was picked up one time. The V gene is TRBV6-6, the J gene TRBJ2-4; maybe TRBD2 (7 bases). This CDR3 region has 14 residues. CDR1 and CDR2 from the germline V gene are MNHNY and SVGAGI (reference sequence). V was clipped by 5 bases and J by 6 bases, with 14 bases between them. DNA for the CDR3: TGTGCCAGCAGTGATACAGGGAGGGGAAACATTCAGTACTTC. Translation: CASSDTGRGNIQYF.

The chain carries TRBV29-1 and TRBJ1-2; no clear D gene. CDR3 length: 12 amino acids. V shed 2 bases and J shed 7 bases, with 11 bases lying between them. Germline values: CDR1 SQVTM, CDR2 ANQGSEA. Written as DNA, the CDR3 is TGCAGCGTTGAACGGCCAGGCTCTGGCTACACCTTC. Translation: CSVERPGSGYTF.

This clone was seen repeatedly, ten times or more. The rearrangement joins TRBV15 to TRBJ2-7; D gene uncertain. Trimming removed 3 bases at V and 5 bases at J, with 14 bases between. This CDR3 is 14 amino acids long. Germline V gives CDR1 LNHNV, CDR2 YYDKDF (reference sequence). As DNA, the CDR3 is TGTGCCACCAGCAGGGGCAGGTCCGCCCACGAGCAGTACTTC. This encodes CATSRGRSAHEQYF.

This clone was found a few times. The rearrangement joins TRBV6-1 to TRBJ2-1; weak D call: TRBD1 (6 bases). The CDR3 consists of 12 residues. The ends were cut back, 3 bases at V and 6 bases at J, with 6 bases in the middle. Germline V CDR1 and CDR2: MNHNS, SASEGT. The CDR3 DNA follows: TGTGCCAGCAGTGACAGGGGCAATGAGCAGTTCTTC. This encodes CASSDRGNEQFF.